The T cell receptor beta chain described here comes from a study of cytomegalovirus exposure and HLA in healthy donors. In nominal health when sampled, donors likely had unrecorded immune exposures nonetheless. As regards this clone: Antigen unknown.

60 Vbeta and 13 Jbeta primers were used in PCR. Repertoires were generated with immunoSEQ multiplex PCR, while TCRdb's copy carries only in-frame clones and drops some. The sample records about 55,000 clones, approximately 78% being singletons. The CDR3 loop spans 15 amino acids. V dropped 6 bases and J dropped 5; count of bases not matched to a gene: 9. The V gene's germline CDR1 is SNHLY and CDR2 FYNNEI. Study results and caveats: Altogether, 160 or so TCR beta chains were recorded as cytomegalovirus-associated. There were a few CMV-associated chains whose specificity for CMV antigens was confirmed in vitro. Later analysis suggested most CMV-associated TCR beta chains were HLA-restricted.

The clonotype originates from a female donor in good health and CMV-seronegative. The chain combines TRBV2 with TRBJ2-2; 7 bases are a match to TRBD1. Material: PBMCs. Written as DNA, the CDR3 is TGTGCCAGCAGGTTTACAGGGGTTGAAACCGGGGAGCTGTTTTTT. It is translated as CASRFTGVETGELFF.